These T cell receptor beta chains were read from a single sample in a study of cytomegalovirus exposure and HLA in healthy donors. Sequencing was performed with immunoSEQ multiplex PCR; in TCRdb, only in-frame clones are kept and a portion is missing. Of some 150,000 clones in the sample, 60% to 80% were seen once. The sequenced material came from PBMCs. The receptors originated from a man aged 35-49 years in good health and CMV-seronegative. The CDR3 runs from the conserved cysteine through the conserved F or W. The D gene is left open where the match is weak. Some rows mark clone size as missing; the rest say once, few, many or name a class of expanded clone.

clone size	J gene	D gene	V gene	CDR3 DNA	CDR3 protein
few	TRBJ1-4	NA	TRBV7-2	TGTGCCAGCAGCTATCAGGGTTTCCTAAATGAAAAACTGTTTTTT	CASSYQGFLNEKLFF
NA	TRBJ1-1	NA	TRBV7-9	TGTTCCAGCAGCTCCCGCGGGCGGAAGAACACTGAAGCTTTCTTT	CSSSSRGRKNTEAFF
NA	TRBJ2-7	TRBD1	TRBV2	TGTGCCAGCAGTGAAAAGGACAGGGGTTACTACTACGAGCAGTACTTC	CASSEKDRGYYYEQYF
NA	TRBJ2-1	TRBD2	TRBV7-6	TGTGCCAGCAGCCGGTATAGCGGGAGGGCCGTTGTTGTCTCCAATGAGCAGTTCTTC	CASSRYSGRAVVVSNEQFF
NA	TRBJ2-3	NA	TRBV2	TGTGCCAGCAGAGCGCCCTTAAGCACAGATACGCAGTATTTT	CASRAPLSTDTQYF
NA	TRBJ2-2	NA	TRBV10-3	TGTGCCATCAGTGAGGGCACCCCGAACACCGGGGAGCTGTTTTTT	CAISEGTPNTGELFF
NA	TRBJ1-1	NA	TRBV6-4	TGTGCCAGCAGGCGTAGGGGGGGGGCTTTCTTT	CASRRRGGAFF
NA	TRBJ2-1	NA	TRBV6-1	TGTGCCAGCAGTGGCCAACGGGACACCTCCTACAATGAGCAGTTCTTC	CASSGQRDTSYNEQFF
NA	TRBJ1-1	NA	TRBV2	TGTGCCAGCAGTGACCGAGCGACAGGGAACACTGAAGCTTTCTTT	CASSDRATGNTEAFF
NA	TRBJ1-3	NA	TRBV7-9	TGTGCCAGCAGCCAAGCTGGGGGGGGCTCTGGAAACACCATATATTTT	CASSQAGGGSGNTIYF
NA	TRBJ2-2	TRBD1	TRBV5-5	TGTGCCAGCAGCTTGCGCAGGGGGTCGAACACCGGGGAGCTGTTTTTT	CASSLRRGSNTGELFF
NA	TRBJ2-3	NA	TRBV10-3	TGTGCCATCAGTGACAGGGAAGATACGCAGTATTTT	CAISDREDTQYF
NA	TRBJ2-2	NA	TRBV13	TGTGCCAGCAGCTTAGGCTCGAGAACCGGGGAGCTGTTTTTT	CASSLGSRTGELFF
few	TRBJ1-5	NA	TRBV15	TGTGCCACCAGCAGTGATGACAAGGTTAATCAGCCCCAGCATTTT	CATSSDDKVNQPQHF
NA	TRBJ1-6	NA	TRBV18	TGTGCCAGCTCACAGCCCCGGACAGCCCCATCCTATAATTCACCCCTCCACTTT	CASSQPRTAPSYNSPLHF
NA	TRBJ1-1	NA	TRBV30	TGTGCCTGGAGGAGGACAGAAGCTTTCTTT	CAWRRTEAFF
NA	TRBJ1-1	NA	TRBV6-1	TGTGCCAGCAGCTTCAGTGATAACACTGAAGCTTTCTTT	CASSFSDNTEAFF
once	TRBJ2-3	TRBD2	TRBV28	TGTGCCAGCAGGGAGCGGGGGCGCACAGATACGCAGTATTTT	CASRERGRTDTQYF
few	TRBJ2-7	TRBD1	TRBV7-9	TGTGCCAGCAGCTTAGAGGCGGGACAGGCTTCCGAGCAGTACTTC	CASSLEAGQASEQYF
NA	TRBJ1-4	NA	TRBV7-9	TGTGCCAGCAGCTTAGGACCGAGGTCGGCTGAAAAACTGTTTTTT	CASSLGPRSAEKLFF
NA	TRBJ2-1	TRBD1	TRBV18	TGTGCCAGCTCACCGGACAGGCACAATGAGCAGTTCTTC	CASSPDRHNEQFF
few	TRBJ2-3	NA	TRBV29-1	TGCAGCGTGTCTCCCGGAGATACGCAGTATTTT	CSVSPGDTQYF
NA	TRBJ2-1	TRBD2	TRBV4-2	TGTGCCAGCAGCCAGTACAGCGGGGGGGCCGGTGAGCAGTTCTTC	CASSQYSGGAGEQFF
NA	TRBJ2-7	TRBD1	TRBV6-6	TGTGCCAGCAGCCTCCTCAGACAGGGGAACGACGAGCAGTACTTC	CASSLLRQGNDEQYF
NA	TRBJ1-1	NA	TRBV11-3	TGTGCCAGCAGCCGCGGGGGCGTGAACACTGAAGCTTTCTTT	CASSRGGVNTEAFF
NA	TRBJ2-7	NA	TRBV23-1	TGCGCCAGCAGTCAAAACAACGCAGGCTCCTACGAGCAGTACTTC	CASSQNNAGSYEQYF
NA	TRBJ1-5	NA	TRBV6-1	TGTGCCAGCAGCTACGGGACAAACGGCAATCAGCCCCAGCATTTT	CASSYGTNGNQPQHF
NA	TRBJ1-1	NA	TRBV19	TGTGCCAGTAGTATCTCTGCGGGGCGTCCTGAAGCTTTCTTT	CASSISAGRPEAFF
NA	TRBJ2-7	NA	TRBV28	TGTGCCAGCAGTTTTACCTTATCTCAACTAAGCTACGAGCAGTACTTC	CASSFTLSQLSYEQYF
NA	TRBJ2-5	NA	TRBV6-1	TGTGCCAGCATAGGCGCAGGCGCGGGGGAGACCCAGTACTTC	CASIGAGAGETQYF
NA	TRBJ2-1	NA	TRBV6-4	TGTGCCAGCAGTTTAGAAAGCTCCTACAATGAGCAGTTCTTC	CASSLESSYNEQFF
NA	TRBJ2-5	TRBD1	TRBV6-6	TGTGCCAGCAGTCCCCGGACAGGGGGAGGAGAGACCCAGTACTTC	CASSPRTGGGETQYF
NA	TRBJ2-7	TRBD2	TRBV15	TGTGCCACCAGCAGTTCTCTAGCGGGAGGCGGTCCCCTCTCCGAGCAGTACTTC	CATSSSLAGGGPLSEQYF
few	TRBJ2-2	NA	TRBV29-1	TGCAGCGTCAATCAGGGTGGCACCGGGGAGCTGTTTTTT	CSVNQGGTGELFF
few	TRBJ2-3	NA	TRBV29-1	TGCAGCGTTGGAGGTCGCAGCACAGATACGCAGTATTTT	CSVGGRSTDTQYF
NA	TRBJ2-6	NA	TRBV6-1	TGTGCCAGCAGTGAAGCGCTTCCAGGGAACTCTGGGGCCAACGTCCTGACTTTC	CASSEALPGNSGANVLTF
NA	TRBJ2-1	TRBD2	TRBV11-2	TGTGCCAGCAGTTCCGGGACTAGGTCCCTTTACAATGAGCAGTTCTTC	CASSSGTRSLYNEQFF
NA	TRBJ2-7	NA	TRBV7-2	TGTGCCAGCAGCTTAGTTAGCGACACCTACGAGCAGTACTTC	CASSLVSDTYEQYF
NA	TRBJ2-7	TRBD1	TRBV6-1	TGTGCCAGCAGTGAAGCGGGACAGGGCTACGAGCAGTACTTC	CASSEAGQGYEQYF
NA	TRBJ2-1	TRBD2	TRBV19	TGTGCCAGTAGTCCCGGACTAGCGGGAGGGGAAATTAAGAAGTTCTTC	CASSPGLAGGEIKKFF
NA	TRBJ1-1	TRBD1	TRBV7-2	TGTGCCAGCAGCAAGGACAGGTCGAGGAACACTGAAGCTTTCTTT	CASSKDRSRNTEAFF
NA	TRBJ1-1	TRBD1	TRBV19	TGTGCCAGTAGCTCCGGACAGGGCACCACTGAAGCTTTCTTT	CASSSGQGTTEAFF